These 29 T cell receptor beta chains came from one sample sequenced in a study of cytomegalovirus exposure and HLA in healthy donors (dated by TCRdb to between 2016 and 2019). Libraries came from the immunoSEQ multiplex PCR assay. For the multiplex PCR, a mixture combining 60 forward primers for TCR Vbeta segments and 13 reverse primers for TCR Jbeta segments was used. The table comes from immuneACCESS by way of TCRdb, which keeps in-frame sequences with V and J called. Part of the clones is missing from these tables; in studies checked, under half for an unresolved V gene and the rest for unknown reasons. This sample has around 170,000 clones in its table, and roughly 79% of those were observed once. Of the sample, about 2.9% is held by the ten largest clones. Sequencing used PBMCs. These receptors came from a woman in her 50s in good health and CMV-seropositive.

Of note for this clone: Its ends do not fully match the called genes, so a read error is possible. The chain recombines TRBV27 with TRBJ1-2; D perhaps matches TRBD1 (5 bases). Germline CDR1 and CDR2: MNHEY and SMNVEV (reference sequence). The CDR3 has 13 amino acids. CDR3 residues: CAGSLQANYGYTF. CDR3 DNA sequence: TGTGCCGGCAGTTTACAGGCTAATTATGGCTACACCTTC.

The genes are TRBV7-9 and TRBJ2-5; 7 bases agree with TRBD2. This CDR3 has 16 amino acids. The V gene's germline CDR1 is SEHNR and CDR2 FQNEAQ (reference sequence). J was trimmed by 1 base and V by 0 bases; bases with no gene match: 5. The CDR3 nucleotides are TGTGCCAGCAGCTTAGCCTTAGCGGGCGTCCAAGAGACCCAGTACTTC. It specifies CASSLALAGVQETQYF.

In DNA form, the CDR3 reads TGTGCCAGCAGTTCGCCAGGGCTCAACACTGAAGCTTTCTTT. It is translated as CASSSPGLNTEAFF. The J gene is TRBJ1-1, the V gene TRBV28, with D maybe TRBD1 (5 bases). The CDR3 is 14 residues long. CDR1 and CDR2 (germline): MDHEN, SYDVKM. V gave up 4 bases and J gave up 2 bases, with 11 bases separating them.

The table lists this clone with a count of one. The chain has TRBV5-1 and TRBJ2-3, with 7 bases that match TRBD2. CDR3 length: 14 residues. Germline V gene lookup returns CDR1 SGHRS and CDR2 YFSETQ. J was trimmed by 6 bases and V by 4 bases; bases with no gene match: 8. DNA for the CDR3: TGCGCCAGCAGCCACCCTGGGACTATTGATACGCAGTATTTT. This sequence encodes CASSHPGTIDTQYF. Variable domain in full (rest from reference TRBV5-1 and TRBJ2-3): KAGVTQTPRYLIKTRGQQVTLSCSPISGHRSVSWYQQTPGQGLQFLFEYFSETQRNKGNFPGRFSGRQFSNSRSEMNVSTLELGDSALYLCASSHPGTIDTQYFGPGTRLTVL.

This clone was observed a handful of times. The chain recombines TRBV30 with TRBJ2-2; TRBD2 aligns across 7 bases. The CDR3 covers 16 residues. The V gene end was trimmed by 0 bases and the J gene end by 3 bases; junction bases not matched to a gene: 7. CDR1 is GTSNPN and CDR2 is SVGIG in the germline V gene (reference sequence). The CDR3 DNA reads as TGTGCCTGGAGTGTCCGTCCTAGCGGTTACACCGGGGAGCTGTTTTTT. It codes for CAWSVRPSGYTGELFF.

CDR3 sequence reads: CASSDFRDTEAFF. The CDR3 coding sequence is TGTGCCAGCAGTGATTTCAGGGACACTGAAGCTTTCTTT. The chain carries TRBV2 and TRBJ1-1; a possible D gene is TRBD1 (5 bases). The V gene's germline CDR1 is SNHLY and CDR2 FYNNEI. Trimming removed 3 bases from V and 3 bases from J, with 8 bases in between. This CDR3 is 13 amino acids long.

V and J are TRBV19 and TRBJ1-4; no clear D gene. V was shortened by 3 bases and J by 8 bases, with 16 bases between the two germline ends. Germline-derived CDR1 and CDR2 are LNHDA and SQIVND (reference sequence). The CDR3 totals 15 residues. This chain's CDR3 is CASSMSSGNEEKLFF. The CDR3 DNA sequence: TGTGCCAGTAGTATGAGTAGCGGGAATGAAGAAAAACTGTTTTTT.

The chain links TRBV10-2 to TRBJ1-2, with TRBD1 identical over 8 bases. Germline V gene data show CDR1 as WSHSY and CDR2 as SAAADI. The CDR3 runs to 13 residues. Trimming cost V 6 bases and J 7 bases; bases outside gene matches: 7. Here the CDR3 DNA reads TGCGCCAGCAGACCGGACAGGGCCAGTGGCTACACCTTC. Translation: CASRPDRASGYTF.

The chain combines TRBV7-9 with TRBJ1-1; D may be TRBD1 (5 bases). The CDR3 has 13 amino acids. Trimming took 3 bases from V and 1 from J, leaving 6 bases between them. Germline CDR1 is SEHNR and CDR2 is FQNEAQ (reference sequence). This chain's CDR3 is CASSFTGNTEAFF. DNA of the CDR3: TGTGCCAGCAGCTTTACAGGGAACACTGAAGCTTTCTTT.

This chain connects TRBV6-1 to TRBJ1-2; 9 nucleotides line up with TRBD1. The germline gives CDR1 MNHNS, CDR2 SASEGT. This CDR3 has 15 amino acids. The junction had 5 bases not matched to a gene; V was cut back by 1 base and J by 5 bases. In nucleotides, the CDR3 is TGTGCCAGCAGTGAAGTGGGGGGACAGGGTTATGGCTACACCTTC. Protein sequence: CASSEVGGQGYGYTF.

This clone was counted a few times. The chain links TRBV4-1 to TRBJ1-5; D is uncertain. This CDR3 is built from 15 residues. V was cut by 0 bases and J by 9 bases, with 15 bases left in between. CDR1 and CDR2 from the germline V gene are MGHRA and YSYEKL. CDR3 sequence reads: CASSQEEEPLWPQHF. DNA for the CDR3: TGCGCCAGCAGCCAAGAAGAGGAGCCCTTGTGGCCCCAGCATTTT.

The chain joins TRBV6-6 to TRBJ1-1, with D perhaps matching TRBD1 (6 bases). The CDR3 totals 14 residues. Per the germline V gene, CDR1 is MNHNY and CDR2 is SVGAGI (reference sequence). V shed 8 bases and J shed 6 bases, with 19 bases lying between them. CDR3 residues: CASCLGTYPPEAFF. The CDR3 region has the DNA TGTGCCAGCTGTCTGGGGACATATCCACCTGAAGCTTTCTTT.

The chain combines TRBV9 with TRBJ2-7; TRBD1 agrees at 7 bases. The germline gives CDR1 SGDLS, CDR2 YYNGEE. The CDR3 is 13 residues long. V dropped 3 bases and J dropped 6; count of bases not matched to a gene: 6. CDR3 in DNA: TGTGCCAGCAGCGCACAGACAGGGTCCGAGCAGTACTTC. Its translation: CASSAQTGSEQYF. Complete variable domain (other parts from reference TRBV9 and TRBJ2-7): DSGVTQTPKHLITATGQRVTLRCSPRSGDLSVYWYQQSLDQGLQFLIQYYNGEERAKGNILERFSAQQFPDLHSELNLSSLELGDSALYFCASSAQTGSEQYFGPGTRLTVT.

V and J are TRBV30 and TRBJ1-4; no reliable D call. Trimming cost V 4 bases and J 0 bases, with 6 bases left between them. Germline values: CDR1 GTSNPN, CDR2 SVGIG (reference sequence). The CDR3 is 13 residues long. CDR3 region: CAWNPATNEKLFF. For the CDR3, the DNA is TGTGCCTGGAACCCGGCAACTAATGAAAAACTGTTTTTT.

This clone turned up a few times. The chain employs TRBV18 and TRBJ1-3; D uncertain. Germline CDR1 and CDR2: KGHSH and LQKENI. The CDR3 covers 16 residues. Trimming took off 2 bases at V and 0 bases at J, with 11 bases between the two ends. The CDR3 protein is CASSPYGDDSGNTIYF. DNA of the CDR3: TGTGCCAGCTCACCATACGGGGATGACTCTGGAAACACCATATATTTT.

The chain couples TRBV7-9 to TRBJ2-7, with TRBD1 matching over 9 bases. From germline, CDR1 is SEHNR and CDR2 FQNEAQ (reference sequence). This CDR3 is 16 amino acids long. After removal of 4 bases from V and 7 bases from J, the junction contained 14 bases not matched to a gene. CDR3 region: CASSSGTGLSIYEQYF. CDR3 sequence (DNA): TGTGCCAGCAGCTCCGGGACAGGGCTCTCGATCTATGAGCAGTACTTC.

The V and J genes are TRBV7-2 and TRBJ2-1, with 9 nucleotides matching TRBD1. With 5 bases clipped from V and 0 bases from J, the junction kept 5 bases outside the gene matches. This CDR3 comprises 16 residues. CDR1 SGHTA and CDR2 FQGNSA come from the germline V gene. CDR3 coding DNA: TGTGCCAGCAGCCCACGGACAGGGGTCTCCTACAATGAGCAGTTCTTC. Encoded protein: CASSPRTGVSYNEQFF.

The chain combines TRBV4-1 with TRBJ1-1, with D perhaps TRBD1 (5 bases). The germline V gene has CDR1 MGHRA and CDR2 YSYEKL. The V end lost 1 base, the J end lost 6 bases, and 18 bases lay between the germline ends. This CDR3 contains 16 residues. This CDR3 is CASSQGVGDPGPEAFF. The CDR3 DNA sequence: TGCGCCAGCAGCCAAGGGGTAGGGGATCCCGGTCCTGAAGCTTTCTTT.

This clone showed up just a few times. The gene calls are TRBV10-2 and TRBJ1-1; 9 nucleotides agree with TRBD1. Germline values: CDR1 WSHSY, CDR2 SAAADI. The CDR3 contains 15 residues. V lost 8 bases to trimming and J lost 0 bases; unmatched junction nucleotides: 7. This CDR3 is CASLGQGLLNTEAFF. The DNA for the CDR3 is TGCGCCAGCTTGGGACAGGGTCTTTTGAACACTGAAGCTTTCTTT.

CDR3 DNA: TGTGCCAGCAGCCTGCGAGGATATGGCTACACCTTC. Protein product: CASSLRGYGYTF. The chain employs TRBV7-9 and TRBJ1-2; D unresolved. The length of the CDR3 is 12 residues. Germline assignment: CDR1 SEHNR and CDR2 FQNEAQ (reference sequence). V was pared by 5 bases and J by 5 bases, with 9 bases between.

The J gene is TRBJ2-2, the V gene TRBV7-2, with 10 bases that match TRBD2. Unmatched junction bases numbered 8, after V lost 5 bases and J lost 8 bases. CDR1 is SGHTA, CDR2 FQGNSA, per germline. The CDR3 length is 15 residues. DNA of the CDR3: TGTGCCAGCAGCCCGGGACTAGCGATAGAGGGGGAGCTGTTTTTT. It is translated as CASSPGLAIEGELFF.

A single count supports this clone. The chain is built from TRBV28 and TRBJ1-2, with 8 positions matching TRBD1. J gave up 4 bases and V 2 bases, and 3 bases lay outside the gene matches. CDR3 length: 14 amino acids. Looked up from germline, CDR1 is MDHEN and CDR2 is SYDVKM. In DNA, the CDR3 is TGTGCCAGCAGTTTACCGGGACAGGTCTATGGCTACACCTTC. Translated, it gives CASSLPGQVYGYTF.

The chain employs TRBV18 and TRBJ1-2, with D hard to call. Germline-derived CDR1 and CDR2 are KGHSH and LQKENI. V was trimmed by 6 bases and J by 0 bases, leaving 11 bases between them. The CDR3 length is 14 residues. The CDR3: CASSPDGTNYGYTF. The DNA for the CDR3 is TGTGCCAGCTCCCCGGACGGGACTAACTATGGCTACACCTTC.

The chain links TRBV5-1 to TRBJ1-1; D is possibly TRBD1 (5 bases). Trimming pared 0 bases from V and 1 base from J, leaving 10 bases between. CDR1 and CDR2 from the germline V gene are SGHRS and YFSETQ. This CDR3 has 15 amino acids. This CDR3 is CASSLARQQNTEAFF. The DNA for the CDR3 is TGCGCCAGCAGCTTGGCCAGACAGCAGAACACTGAAGCTTTCTTT.

V and J are TRBV10-3 and TRBJ1-1; 9 nucleotides match TRBD1. Germline V lookup: CDR1 ENHRY, CDR2 SYGVKD. The length of the CDR3 is 13 residues. The J segment lost 5 bases and the V segment lost 6 bases, leaving 4 bases of the junction unmatched. The CDR3 loop is CAISWTGDTEAFF. In DNA form, the CDR3 reads TGTGCCATCAGCTGGACAGGGGATACTGAAGCTTTCTTT.

The J gene is TRBJ1-1, the V gene TRBV2, with TRBD1 as a possible D gene (6 bases). Trimming took 2 bases from V and 4 from J, leaving 11 bases between them. This CDR3 is built from 14 residues. Germline V lookup: CDR1 SNHLY, CDR2 FYNNEI. The CDR3 DNA reads as TGTGCCAGCAGTGAATTTATAGGGGGCACTGAAGCTTTCTTT. Translating gives CASSEFIGGTEAFF. The whole variable domain, remainder taken from reference TRBV2 and TRBJ1-1, is EPEVTQTPSHQVTQMGQEVILRCVPISNHLYFYWYRQILGQKVEFLVSFYNNEISEKSEIFDDQFSVERPDGSNFTLKIRSTKLEDSAMYFCASSEFIGGTEAFFGQGTRLTVV.

The V and J genes are TRBV28 and TRBJ2-5, with D unclear. V shed 7 bases and J shed 1 base, with 10 bases lying between them. The CDR3 sequence is 13 residues long. CDR1 is MDHEN, CDR2 SYDVKM, per germline. CDR3 DNA sequence: TGTGCCAGCAACTCCGCTAGCCAAGAGACCCAGTACTTC. Translating gives CASNSASQETQYF.

Notes on this clone: Its ends do not fully match the called genes, so a read error is possible. The chain joins TRBV30 to TRBJ2-4, with 8 bases that match TRBD1. The CDR3 length is 14 residues. CDR1 and CDR2 (germline): GTSNPN, SVGIG (reference sequence). CDR3 in amino acids: CAWEITGGNNSQYF. CDR3 DNA sequence: TGTGCCTGGGAGATAACAGGGGGGAACAACAGTCAGTACTTC.

This chain joins TRBV5-1 and TRBJ2-5; no reliable D call. Per germline, CDR1 SGHRS and CDR2 YFSETQ. The CDR3 runs 12 residues. Deletions cut 3 bases from V and 2 bases from J, with 5 bases between. Here the CDR3 reads CASSSQQETQYF. The CDR3 DNA reads as TGCGCCAGCAGCTCTCAGCAAGAGACCCAGTACTTC.